This T cell receptor beta chain was identified in a study of CD8 T cells in Susac syndrome. The trim removed 5 bases at V and 6 bases at J, leaving 7 bases unmatched. Germline values: CDR1 SQVTM, CDR2 ANQGSEA. The CDR3 spans 13 residues. Random hexamers were used to reverse transcribe roughly 0.45 to 1 ug of RNA. TCRdb called the immunoSEQ multiplex PCR reads again in MiXCR, with one record for every CDR3 protein. Found here are some 170,000 distinct CDR3 sequences, about 94% of them singletons; the top ten hold approximately 0.098%. J is TRBJ2-1 and V is TRBV29-1; 7 bases agree with TRBD1. The TCR originated in a human donor in good health. Sequenced input: CD4+ T cells from PBMCs. CDR3 sequence: CSVSQGVGNEQFF. Here the CDR3 DNA reads TGCAGCGTTTCCCAGGGGGTAGGCAATGAGCAGTTCTTC.